The entry below gives a single T cell receptor (beta chain) sequence along with its context. The antigen is unknown. This record comes from a study of CD8+CD57+ T cells in acquired aplastic anemia. The wider study: Yields of DNA that came from sorted CD4+ and CD8+ cells averaged roughly 3.2 ug. Healthy donors had, on average, approximately 9.9 million reads for their CD4+ cells. Study-wide findings and caveats: No significant patient-versus-control difference appeared in CD8+ Simpson's diversity. Patients and controls had in common fewer than 30 CD8+ CDR3 sequences.

According to the study, genomic DNA was the template for TCR beta VDJ and CDR3 profiling. TCRdb re-called the reads with MiXCR, one entry per CDR3 protein. The sample consists of around 190,000 distinct CDR3 sequences, roughly half of them appearing once. This sequence was found in a human donor in good health, serving as a control. Sequencing was performed on sorted CD4+, CD8+, or CD8+CD57+ T cells (not recorded which) from PBMCs.

The CDR3 here is CASSSTGGSGYTF. CDR3 nucleotides: TGTGCCAGCAGCTCGACAGGGGGTTCTGGCTACACCTTC. The chain combines TRBV12-3 or TRBV12-4 with TRBJ1-2; 9 nucleotides agree with TRBD1. There are 13 residues in the CDR3. V was clipped by 6 bases and J by 7 bases; unmatched bases: 6.